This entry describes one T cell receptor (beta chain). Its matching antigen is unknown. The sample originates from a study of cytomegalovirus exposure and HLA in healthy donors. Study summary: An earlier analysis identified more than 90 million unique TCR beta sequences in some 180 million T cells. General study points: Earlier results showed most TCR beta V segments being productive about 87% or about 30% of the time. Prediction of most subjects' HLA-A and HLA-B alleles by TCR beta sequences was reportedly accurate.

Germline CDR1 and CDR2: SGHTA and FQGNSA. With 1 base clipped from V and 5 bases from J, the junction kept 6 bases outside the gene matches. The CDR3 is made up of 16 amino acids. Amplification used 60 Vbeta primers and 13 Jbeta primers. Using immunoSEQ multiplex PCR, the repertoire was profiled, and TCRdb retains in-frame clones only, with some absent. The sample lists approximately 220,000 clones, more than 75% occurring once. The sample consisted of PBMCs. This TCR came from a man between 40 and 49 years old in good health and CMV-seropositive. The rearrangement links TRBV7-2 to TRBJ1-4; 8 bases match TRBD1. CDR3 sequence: CASSLGQGARNEKLFF. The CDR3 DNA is TGTGCCAGCAGCTTAGGCCAGGGGGCAAGAAATGAAAAACTGTTTTTT. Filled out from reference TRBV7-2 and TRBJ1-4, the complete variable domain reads GAGVSQSPSNKVTEKGKDVELRCDPISGHTALYWYRQSLGQGLEFLIYFQGNSAPDKSGLPSDRFSAERTGGSVSTLTIQRTQQEDSAVYLCASSLGQGARNEKLFFGSGTQLSVL.